The 26 T cell receptor beta chains listed next were all sequenced from one sample in a study of shared clonotypes between healthy human individuals (TCRdb year 2020). Library method: the immunoSEQ multiplex PCR assay. Entries here come from immuneACCESS through TCRdb and include only in-frame sequences with V and J called. Some clones fail to appear in such tables; in the studies checked, an unresolved V gene covers under half of the shortfall, and the cause of the remainder is unknown. This sample gives fewer than 1.8 million clones in total; approximately 98.5% of them show up just once. The top ten clonotypes cover around 0.38% of the sample. Sequencing input: naive CD4+ T cells sorted from blood. The cell subset or site tag for this specimen amounts to: CD45RA+ positively selected. These receptors originate from a man younger than 40 in good health.

This chain links TRBV20-1 with TRBJ2-7; D gene uncertain. This CDR3 comprises 11 residues. CDR1 is DFQATT and CDR2 is SNEGSKA in the germline V gene (reference sequence). V was clipped by 6 bases and J by 3 bases, with 9 bases between them. DNA of the CDR3: TGCAGTGCCGCAGCCGGCTACGAGCAGTACTTC. This translates into CSAAAGYEQYF.

V and J are TRBV10-3 and TRBJ1-4; D might be TRBD1 (5 bases). The CDR3 runs 15 residues. V lost 2 bases to trimming and J lost 12 bases, with 19 bases between them. Per germline, CDR1 ENHRY and CDR2 SYGVKD. This CDR3 is CAISEPNQGKAQLFF. The CDR3 DNA reads as TGTGCCATCAGTGAGCCGAATCAGGGAAAGGCGCAACTGTTTTTT.

The chain recombines TRBV28 with TRBJ2-5; D is perhaps TRBD2 (5 bases). V was cut by 2 bases and J by 3 bases, with 7 bases left in between. Germline loops: CDR1 MDHEN, CDR2 SYDVKM. The CDR3 spans 13 residues. The DNA of the CDR3 is TGTGCCAGCAGTTTACCGGGAAAAGAGACCCAGTACTTC. This encodes CASSLPGKETQYF.

The chain is built from TRBV5-6 and TRBJ2-3; D remains ambiguous. V shed 0 bases and J shed 1 base, with 6 bases lying between them. Per germline, CDR1 SGHDT and CDR2 YYEEEE. This CDR3 has 14 amino acids. CDR3 coding DNA: TGTGCCAGCAGCTTGGGCACCCGCACAGATACGCAGTATTTT. It specifies CASSLGTRTDTQYF. Looking up the rest from reference TRBV5-6 and TRBJ2-3 gives the full variable domain: DAGVTQSPTHLIKTRGQQVTLRCSPKSGHDTVSWYQQALGQGPQFIFQYYEEEERQRGNFPDRFSGHQFPNYSSELNVNALLLGDSALYLCASSLGTRTDTQYFGPGTRLTVL.

CDR3 in DNA: TGCAGCGTTTTCGGACTAGCGGCTAGCACAGATACGCAGTATTTT. Translating it yields CSVFGLAASTDTQYF. V usage is TRBV29-1 and J usage is TRBJ2-3; 10 bases match TRBD2. CDR3 size: 15 residues. The germline CDR1 and CDR2 sequences are SQVTM and ANQGSEA. V gave up 5 bases and J gave up 0 bases; unmatched junction bases: 5.

The chain links TRBV28 to TRBJ1-2, with D possibly matching TRBD1 (5 bases). Trimming stripped 1 base from V and 5 bases from J, with 11 bases between. The CDR3 contains 14 residues. CDR1 is MDHEN, CDR2 SYDVKM, per germline. The CDR3 is CASSLLRGVYGYTF. The CDR3 DNA follows: TGTGCCAGCAGTTTATTGCGGGGGGTGTATGGCTACACCTTC.

The chain recombines TRBV28 with TRBJ2-3; TRBD2 matches at 8 bases. Germline CDR1 and CDR2: MDHEN and SYDVKM. Losses at the gene ends were 10 bases for V and 0 bases for J; bases not matched to a gene: 6. This CDR3 comprises 14 residues. The CDR3 reads CATAGGPSTDTQYF. The DNA of the CDR3 is TGTGCCACCGCGGGGGGTCCTAGCACAGATACGCAGTATTTT.

V usage is TRBV11-2 and J usage is TRBJ2-5, with D possibly TRBD2 on 5 matching bases. With 0 bases removed from V and 8 bases from J, the gap between germline ends came to 7 bases. The CDR3 sequence is 12 residues long. Germline V gene lookup returns CDR1 SGHAT and CDR2 FQNNGV. The CDR3 region has the DNA TGTGCCAGCAGCTTAGACCCGGGAACCCAGTACTTC. This translates into CASSLDPGTQYF.

The chain joins TRBV29-1 to TRBJ2-1, with D maybe TRBD2 (5 bases). V was clipped by 4 bases and J by 11 bases, with 12 bases between them. This CDR3 comprises 11 residues. Germline lookup yields CDR1 SQVTM and CDR2 ANQGSEA. The chain's CDR3 is CSVVGDYKQFF. The CDR3 DNA reads as TGCAGCGTTGTTGGCGACTATAAGCAGTTCTTC.

CDR3 amino acids: CASSSMTSINEQFF. Here the CDR3 DNA reads TGTGCCAGCAGCTCGATGACTAGCATCAATGAGCAGTTCTTC. This chain links TRBV7-2 with TRBJ2-1; 7 bases are shared with TRBD2. This CDR3 is built from 14 residues. The junction had 6 bases not matched to a gene; V was cut back by 4 bases and J by 6 bases. Germline-derived CDR1 and CDR2 are SGHTA and FQGNSA.

The chain recombines TRBV15 with TRBJ2-1, with TRBD1 as a possible D gene (8 bases). The CDR3 is 15 residues long. The germline CDR1 and CDR2 sequences are LNHNV and YYDKDF (reference sequence). V was trimmed by 1 base and J by 6 bases, leaving 13 bases between them. CDR3 bases: TGTGCCACCAGCAGAGTCACAGGGGGGGTCAATGAGCAGTTCTTC. Its protein is CATSRVTGGVNEQFF.

The rearrangement joins TRBV5-5 to TRBJ2-3, with 7 bases that match TRBD2. Germline V lookup: CDR1 SGHKS, CDR2 YYEKEE (reference sequence). The CDR3 is made up of 14 amino acids. V lost 2 bases to trimming and J lost 1 base; unmatched junction nucleotides: 1. The CDR3 region has the DNA TGTGCCAGCAGCTTTCGGGAGGGCACAGATACGCAGTATTTT. It yields the protein CASSFREGTDTQYF.

J is TRBJ2-7 and V is TRBV5-6; no reliable D call. Deletions cut 4 bases from V and 3 bases from J, with 17 bases between. The CDR3 has 15 amino acids. The germline gives CDR1 SGHDT, CDR2 YYEEEE. The CDR3: CASSPLLAIDYEQYF. The CDR3 DNA sequence: TGTGCCAGCAGCCCCCTGTTGGCCATCGACTACGAGCAGTACTTC.

V is TRBV28 and J is TRBJ2-7; D is uncertain. Germline CDR1 MDHEN, CDR2 SYDVKM. Trimming cost V 7 bases and J 8 bases, with 12 bases left between them. CDR3 size: 11 residues. The CDR3 protein is CASTGIFKQYF. CDR3 coding DNA: TGTGCCAGCACAGGCATTTTTAAGCAGTACTTC.

The V and J genes are TRBV10-3 and TRBJ1-2, with a weak D call TRBD1 (5 bases). Germline V gene lookup returns CDR1 ENHRY and CDR2 SYGVKD. V lost 2 bases to trimming and J lost 6 bases, with 13 bases between them. The CDR3 sequence is 14 residues long. CDR3 nucleotide sequence: TGTGCCATCAGTGAGAGGCGTGGGGCCGATGGCTACACCTTC. It translates to CAISERRGADGYTF.

The V call is TRBV11-2, the J call TRBJ2-3; 7 nucleotides match TRBD1. Germline V gene data show CDR1 as SGHAT and CDR2 as FQNNGV. This CDR3 region has 16 residues. V lost 3 bases to trimming and J lost 2 bases; unmatched junction nucleotides: 8. The CDR3 bases are TGTGCCAGCAGCTTGGGGCAGGGGGAAGCCACAGATACGCAGTATTTT. Protein product: CASSLGQGEATDTQYF.

The chain combines TRBV2 with TRBJ1-3; D unresolved. This CDR3 is built from 14 residues. Trimming took off 3 bases at V and 4 bases at J, with 10 bases between the two ends. The germline gives CDR1 SNHLY, CDR2 FYNNEI. CDR3 nucleotides: TGTGCCAGCAGTGACGGTCAGGAAGGAAACACCATATATTTT. It is translated as CASSDGQEGNTIYF.

This sequence joins TRBV5-5 and TRBJ2-6; D unresolved. The CDR3 length is 16 residues. Germline CDR1 reads SGHKS; CDR2 reads YYEKEE (reference sequence). The V end was cut by 0 bases, the J end by 0 bases, with 7 bases between. Written as DNA, the CDR3 is TGTGCCAGCAGCTTGGCCGGCAACTCTGGGGCCAACGTCCTGACTTTC. Translation: CASSLAGNSGANVLTF.

V gene TRBV4-3 combines with J gene TRBJ2-1; 7 positions match TRBD2. This CDR3 contains 18 residues. V trimming: 0 bases; J trimming: 2 bases; junction bases outside the gene matches: 10. Per the germline V gene, CDR1 is LGHNA and CDR2 is YSLEER. CDR3 nucleotides: TGCGCCAGCAGCCAAGATTCGTTCTCGGGAGGAGCCTACAATGAGCAGTTCTTC. Translated: CASSQDSFSGGAYNEQFF.

This clone was counted once. The sample carries other DNA sequences with the same CDR3. The gene calls are TRBV20-1 and TRBJ2-1; the D is unclear. V lost 3 bases and J 7 bases, leaving 4 bases between the germline ends. This CDR3 spans 10 amino acids. Germline CDR1 and CDR2: DFQATT and SNEGSKA (reference sequence). Here the CDR3 reads CSASKNEQFF. The DNA for the CDR3 is TGCAGTGCTAGCAAGAATGAGCAGTTCTTC.

This sequence joins TRBV5-1 and TRBJ1-4; 7 bases fit TRBD1. The CDR3 loop spans 18 amino acids. Trimming removed 4 bases from V and 2 bases from J; junction bases left unmatched: 14. The V gene's germline CDR1 is SGHRS and CDR2 YFSETQ. CDR3 protein: CASSKKSTGVSTNEKLFF. Written as DNA, the CDR3 is TGCGCCAGCAGCAAAAAGAGTACAGGGGTTAGTACTAATGAAAAACTGTTTTTT.

V usage is TRBV14 and J usage is TRBJ1-1; D gene ambiguous. CDR3 length: 16 residues. Per the germline V gene, CDR1 is SGHDN and CDR2 is FVKESK. Deletions cut 3 bases from V and 2 bases from J, with 16 bases between. DNA of the CDR3: TGTGCCAGCAGCCATCATGAAGCCCACCGCAACACTGAAGCTTTCTTT. Amino acid sequence: CASSHHEAHRNTEAFF.

This clone was detected only once. This chain joins TRBV19 and TRBJ1-2; no firm D call. Trimming cost V 8 bases and J 2 bases, with 6 bases left between them. Per the germline V gene, CDR1 is LNHDA and CDR2 is SQIVND (reference sequence). CDR3 length equals 11 residues. The CDR3 DNA follows: TGTGCCAGTCTTAAGAACTATGGCTACACCTTC. Its protein is CASLKNYGYTF. The full variable domain, its missing parts supplied by reference TRBV19 and TRBJ1-2, is DGGITQSPKYLFRKEGQNVTLSCEQNLNHDAMYWYRQDPGQGLRLIYYSQIVNDFQKGDIAEGYSVSREKKESFPLTVTSAQKNPTAFYLCASLKNYGYTFGSGTRLTVV.

The sample holds one count of this clone. The J gene is TRBJ2-1, the V gene TRBV28, with 9 nucleotides matching TRBD2. CDR1 is MDHEN and CDR2 is SYDVKM in the germline V gene. Germline trimming cut 2 bases from V and 5 bases from J; bases unmatched to any gene: 7. The CDR3 loop spans 16 amino acids. The CDR3 protein is CASSLDRTSANNEQFF. Written as DNA, the CDR3 is TGTGCCAGCAGTTTAGATCGGACTAGCGCAAACAATGAGCAGTTCTTC.

On this clone: Other nucleotide sequences in the sample specify the same CDR3. V is TRBV10-3 and J is TRBJ2-7, with D unclear. The CDR3 runs to 12 residues. The germline V and J ends were trimmed by 6 bases and 1 base, with 7 bases remaining between them. CDR1 is ENHRY and CDR2 is SYGVKD in the germline V gene. This CDR3 is CAISETSYEQYF. The DNA for the CDR3 is TGTGCCATCAGCGAAACGTCCTACGAGCAGTACTTC.

The V and J genes are TRBV30 and TRBJ1-4, with TRBD1 matching 8 bases. The CDR3 is made up of 15 amino acids. V trimming: 1 base; J trimming: 1 base; junction bases outside the gene matches: 2. The germline V gene has CDR1 GTSNPN and CDR2 SVGIG (reference sequence). The CDR3 bases are TGTGCCTGGAGTGGAGGACAGGGAACTAATGAAAAACTGTTTTTT. Amino acid sequence: CAWSGGQGTNEKLFF.